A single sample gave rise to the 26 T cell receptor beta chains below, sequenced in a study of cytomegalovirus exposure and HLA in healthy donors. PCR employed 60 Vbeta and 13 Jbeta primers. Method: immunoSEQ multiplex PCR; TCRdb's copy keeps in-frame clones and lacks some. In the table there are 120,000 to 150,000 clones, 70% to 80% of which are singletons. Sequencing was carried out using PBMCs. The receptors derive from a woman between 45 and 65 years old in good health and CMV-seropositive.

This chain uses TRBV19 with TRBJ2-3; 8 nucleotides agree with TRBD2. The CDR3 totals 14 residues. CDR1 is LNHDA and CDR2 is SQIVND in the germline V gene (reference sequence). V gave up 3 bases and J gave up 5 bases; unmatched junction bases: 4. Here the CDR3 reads CASSIQRGIDTQYF. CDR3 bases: TGTGCCAGTAGTATCCAGCGGGGGATAGATACGCAGTATTTT.

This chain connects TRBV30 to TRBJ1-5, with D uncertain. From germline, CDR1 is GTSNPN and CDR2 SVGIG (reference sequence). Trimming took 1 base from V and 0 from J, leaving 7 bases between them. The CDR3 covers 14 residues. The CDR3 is CAWSAVLSNQPQHF. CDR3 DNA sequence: TGTGCCTGGAGTGCCGTCCTTAGCAATCAGCCCCAGCATTTT.

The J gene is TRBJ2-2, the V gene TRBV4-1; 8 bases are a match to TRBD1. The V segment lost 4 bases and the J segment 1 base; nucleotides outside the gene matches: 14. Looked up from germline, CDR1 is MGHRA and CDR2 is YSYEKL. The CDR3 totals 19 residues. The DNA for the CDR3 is TGCGCCAGCAGCCGAAACCCGACCAGGGGGCAGGGGAACACCGGGGAGCTGTTTTTT. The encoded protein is CASSRNPTRGQGNTGELFF.

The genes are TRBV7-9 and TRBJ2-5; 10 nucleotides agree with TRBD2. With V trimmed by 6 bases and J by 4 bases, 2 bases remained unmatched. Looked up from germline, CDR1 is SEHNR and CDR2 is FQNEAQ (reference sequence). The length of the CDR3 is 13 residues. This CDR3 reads CASRPSGGETQYF. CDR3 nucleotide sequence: TGTGCCAGCAGACCTAGCGGGGGAGAGACCCAGTACTTC.

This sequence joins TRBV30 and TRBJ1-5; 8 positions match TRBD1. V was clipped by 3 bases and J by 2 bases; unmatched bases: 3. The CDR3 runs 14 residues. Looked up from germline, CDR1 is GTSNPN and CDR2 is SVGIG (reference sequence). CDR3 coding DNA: TGTGCCTGGAGCGGACAGGGAGGCAATCAGCCCCAGCATTTT. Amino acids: CAWSGQGGNQPQHF.

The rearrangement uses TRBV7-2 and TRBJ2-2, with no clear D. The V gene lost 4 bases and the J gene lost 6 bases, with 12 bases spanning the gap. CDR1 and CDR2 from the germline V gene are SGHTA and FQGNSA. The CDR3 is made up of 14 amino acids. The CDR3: CASSSVTVPGELFF. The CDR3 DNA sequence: TGTGCCAGCAGCTCGGTAACAGTGCCCGGGGAGCTGTTTTTT.

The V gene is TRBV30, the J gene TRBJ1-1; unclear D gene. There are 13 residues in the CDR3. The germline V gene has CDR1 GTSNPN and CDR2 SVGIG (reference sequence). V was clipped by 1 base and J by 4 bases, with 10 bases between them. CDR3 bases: TGTGCCTGGAGTGGGTTGAGCGTCACTGAAGCTTTCTTT. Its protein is CAWSGLSVTEAFF.

CDR3 sequence (DNA): TGTGCCAGCCTTGGTGCGGGCGGCCCCAGAGCTTTCTTT. Residues: CASLGAGGPRAFF. The chain carries TRBV7-9 and TRBJ1-1; no reliable D call. CDR1 and CDR2 from the germline V gene are SEHNR and FQNEAQ (reference sequence). The CDR3 is 13 residues long. The V gene lost 8 bases and the J gene lost 10 bases, with 20 bases spanning the gap.

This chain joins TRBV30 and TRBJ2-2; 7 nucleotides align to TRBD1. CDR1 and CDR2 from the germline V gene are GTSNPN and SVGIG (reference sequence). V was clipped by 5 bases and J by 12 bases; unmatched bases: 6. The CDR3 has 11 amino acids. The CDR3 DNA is TGTGCCTGGGTACAGGGGAACCAGCTGTTTTTT. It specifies CAWVQGNQLFF.

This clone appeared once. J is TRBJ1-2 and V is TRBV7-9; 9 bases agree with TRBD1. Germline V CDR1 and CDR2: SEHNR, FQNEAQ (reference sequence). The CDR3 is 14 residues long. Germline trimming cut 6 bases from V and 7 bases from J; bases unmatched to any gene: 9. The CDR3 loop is CASRPDRGRSGYTF. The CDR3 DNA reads TGTGCCAGCAGGCCGGACAGGGGTCGAAGTGGCTACACCTTC.

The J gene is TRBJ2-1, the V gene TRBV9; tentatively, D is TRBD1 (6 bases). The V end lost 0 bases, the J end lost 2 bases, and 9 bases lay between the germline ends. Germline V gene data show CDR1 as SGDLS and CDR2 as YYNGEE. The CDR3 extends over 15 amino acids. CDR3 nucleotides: TGTGCCAGCAGCGTAGGGGGGCCAACCTACAATGAGCAGTTCTTC. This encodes CASSVGGPTYNEQFF.

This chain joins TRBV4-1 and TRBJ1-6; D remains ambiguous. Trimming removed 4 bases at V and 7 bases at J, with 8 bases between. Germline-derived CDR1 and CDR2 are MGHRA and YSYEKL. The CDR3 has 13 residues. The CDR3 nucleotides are TGCGCCAGCAGCCCCCGAGTGAATTCACCCCTCCACTTT. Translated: CASSPRVNSPLHF.

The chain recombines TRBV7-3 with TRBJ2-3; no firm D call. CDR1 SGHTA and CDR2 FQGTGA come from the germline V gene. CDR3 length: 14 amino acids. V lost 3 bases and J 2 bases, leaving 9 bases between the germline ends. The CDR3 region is CASSFSSPTDTQYF. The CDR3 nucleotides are TGTGCCAGCAGCTTTAGCAGCCCCACAGATACGCAGTATTTT.

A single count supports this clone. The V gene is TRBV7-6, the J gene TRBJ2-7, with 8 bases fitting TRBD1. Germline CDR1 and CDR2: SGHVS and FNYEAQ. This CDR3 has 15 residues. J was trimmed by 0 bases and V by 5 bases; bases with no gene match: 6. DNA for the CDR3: TGTGCCAGCAGCCTATCCGGGACAGGCTCCTACGAGCAGTACTTC. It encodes CASSLSGTGSYEQYF.

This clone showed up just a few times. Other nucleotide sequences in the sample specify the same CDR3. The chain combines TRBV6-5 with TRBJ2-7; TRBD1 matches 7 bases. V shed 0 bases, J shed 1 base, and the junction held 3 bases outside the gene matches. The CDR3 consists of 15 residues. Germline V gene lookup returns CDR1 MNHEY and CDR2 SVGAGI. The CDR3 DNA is TGTGCCAGCAGTTACTCGGGCAGGGGGTCCTACGAGCAGTACTTC. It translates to CASSYSGRGSYEQYF.

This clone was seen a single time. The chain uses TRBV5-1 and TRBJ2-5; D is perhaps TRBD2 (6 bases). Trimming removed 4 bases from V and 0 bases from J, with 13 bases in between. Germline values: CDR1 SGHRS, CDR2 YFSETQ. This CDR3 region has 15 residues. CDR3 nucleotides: TGCGCCAGCAGCCCCAGGGACTCCTACCAAGAGACCCAGTACTTC. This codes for CASSPRDSYQETQYF.

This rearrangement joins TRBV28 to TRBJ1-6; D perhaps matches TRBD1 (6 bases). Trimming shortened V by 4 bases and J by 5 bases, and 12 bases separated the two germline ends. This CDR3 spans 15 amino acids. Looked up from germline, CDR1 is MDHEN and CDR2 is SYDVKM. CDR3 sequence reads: CASSSGGPHNSPLHF. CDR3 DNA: TGTGCCAGCAGTTCCGGGGGGCCTCATAATTCACCCCTCCACTTT.

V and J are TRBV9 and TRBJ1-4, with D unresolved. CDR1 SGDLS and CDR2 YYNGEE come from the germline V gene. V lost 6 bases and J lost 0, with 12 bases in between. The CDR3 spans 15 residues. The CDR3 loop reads CASTRNSATNEKLFF. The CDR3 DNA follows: TGTGCCAGCACCAGGAACAGTGCAACTAATGAAAAACTGTTTTTT.

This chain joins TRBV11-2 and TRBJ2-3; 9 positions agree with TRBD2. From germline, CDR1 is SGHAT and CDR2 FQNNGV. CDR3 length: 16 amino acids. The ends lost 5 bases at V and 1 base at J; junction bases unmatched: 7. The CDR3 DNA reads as TGTGCCAGCAGCCGTAGCGGGGGTCTAGGCACAGATACGCAGTATTTT. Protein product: CASSRSGGLGTDTQYF.

CDR3 sequence reads: CASSIGTAYNEQFF. Written as DNA, the CDR3 is TGCGCCAGCAGCATAGGGACAGCCTACAATGAGCAGTTCTTC. The V call is TRBV5-1, the J call TRBJ2-1; TRBD1 agrees at 7 bases. CDR1 and CDR2 from the germline V gene are SGHRS and YFSETQ. The CDR3 spans 14 residues. V lost 4 bases to trimming and J lost 2 bases; unmatched junction nucleotides: 3.

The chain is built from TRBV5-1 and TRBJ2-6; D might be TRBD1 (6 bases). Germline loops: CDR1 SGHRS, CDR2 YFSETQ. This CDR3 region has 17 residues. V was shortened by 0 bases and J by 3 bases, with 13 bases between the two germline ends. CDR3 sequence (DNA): TGCGCCAGCAGCTTGGAGGCAGGGGTGAGTGGGGCCAACGTCCTGACTTTC. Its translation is CASSLEAGVSGANVLTF.

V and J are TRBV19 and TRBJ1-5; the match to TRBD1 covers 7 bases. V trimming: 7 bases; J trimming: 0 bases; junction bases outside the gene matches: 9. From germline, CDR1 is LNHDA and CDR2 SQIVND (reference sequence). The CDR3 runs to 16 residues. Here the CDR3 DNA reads TGTGCCAGTAAGGCTGCGGGACAGTATAGCAATCAGCCCCAGCATTTT. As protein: CASKAAGQYSNQPQHF.

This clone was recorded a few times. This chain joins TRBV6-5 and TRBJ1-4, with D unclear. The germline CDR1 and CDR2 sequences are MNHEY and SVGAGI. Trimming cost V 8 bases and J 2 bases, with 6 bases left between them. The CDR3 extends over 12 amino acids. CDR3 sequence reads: CASRRTNEKLFF. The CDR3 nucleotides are TGTGCCAGCCGGAGGACTAATGAAAAACTGTTTTTT.

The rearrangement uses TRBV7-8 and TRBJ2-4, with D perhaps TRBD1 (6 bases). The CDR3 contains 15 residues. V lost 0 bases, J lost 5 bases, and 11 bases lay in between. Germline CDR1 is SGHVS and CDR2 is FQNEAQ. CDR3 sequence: CASSLARGGQNIQYF. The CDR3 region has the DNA TGTGCCAGCAGCTTAGCGAGAGGGGGACAAAACATTCAGTACTTC. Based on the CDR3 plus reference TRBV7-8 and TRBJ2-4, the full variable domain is GAGVSQSPRYKVAKRGQDVALRCDPISGHVSLFWYQQALGQGPEFLTYFQNEAQLDKSGLPSDRFFAERPEGSVSTLKIQRTQQEDSAVYLCASSLARGGQNIQYFGAGTRLSVL.

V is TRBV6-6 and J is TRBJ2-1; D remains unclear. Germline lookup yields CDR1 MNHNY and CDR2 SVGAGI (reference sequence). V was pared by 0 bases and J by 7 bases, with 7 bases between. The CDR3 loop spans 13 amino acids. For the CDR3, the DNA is TGTGCCAGCAGTTACTCATCCGGGAATGAGCAGTTCTTC. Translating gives CASSYSSGNEQFF.

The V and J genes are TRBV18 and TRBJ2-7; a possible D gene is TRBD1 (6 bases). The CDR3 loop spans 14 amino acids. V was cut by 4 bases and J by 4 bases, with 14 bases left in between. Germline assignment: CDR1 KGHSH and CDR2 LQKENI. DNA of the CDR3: TGTGCCAGCTCACAGGACAGATCCCTATACGAGCAGTACTTC. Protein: CASSQDRSLYEQYF.